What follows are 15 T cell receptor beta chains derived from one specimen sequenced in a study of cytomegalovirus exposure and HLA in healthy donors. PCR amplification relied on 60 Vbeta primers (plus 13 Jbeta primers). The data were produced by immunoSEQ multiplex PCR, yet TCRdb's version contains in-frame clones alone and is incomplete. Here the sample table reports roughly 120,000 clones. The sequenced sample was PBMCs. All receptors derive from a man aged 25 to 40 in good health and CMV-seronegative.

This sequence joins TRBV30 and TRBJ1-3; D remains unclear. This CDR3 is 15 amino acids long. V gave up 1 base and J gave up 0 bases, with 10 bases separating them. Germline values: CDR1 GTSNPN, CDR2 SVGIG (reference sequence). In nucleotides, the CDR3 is TGTGCCTGGAGTGAGGCGGTCGACTCTGGAAACACCATATATTTT. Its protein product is CAWSEAVDSGNTIYF.

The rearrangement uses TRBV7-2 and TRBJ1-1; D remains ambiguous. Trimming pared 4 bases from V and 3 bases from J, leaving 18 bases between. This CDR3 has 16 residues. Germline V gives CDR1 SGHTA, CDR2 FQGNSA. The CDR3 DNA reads TGTGCCAGCAGCTCTGGACGGTACGGGGAGTACACTGAAGCTTTCTTT. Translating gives CASSSGRYGEYTEAFF.

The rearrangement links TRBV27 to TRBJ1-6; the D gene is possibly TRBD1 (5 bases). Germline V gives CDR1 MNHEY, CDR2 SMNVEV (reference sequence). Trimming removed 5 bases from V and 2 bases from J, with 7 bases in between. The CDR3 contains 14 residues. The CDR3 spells CASSPQAYNSPLHF. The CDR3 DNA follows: TGTGCCAGCAGTCCACAGGCCTATAATTCACCCCTCCACTTT.

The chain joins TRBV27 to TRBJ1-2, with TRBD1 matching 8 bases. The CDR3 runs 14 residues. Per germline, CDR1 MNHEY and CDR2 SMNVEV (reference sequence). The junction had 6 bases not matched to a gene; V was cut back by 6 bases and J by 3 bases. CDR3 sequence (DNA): TGTGCCAGCAGCCAGGACAGGGACGACTATGGCTACACCTTC. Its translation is CASSQDRDDYGYTF.

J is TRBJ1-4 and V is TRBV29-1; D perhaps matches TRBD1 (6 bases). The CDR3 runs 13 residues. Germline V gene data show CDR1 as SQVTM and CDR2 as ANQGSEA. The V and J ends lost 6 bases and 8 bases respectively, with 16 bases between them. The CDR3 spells CSVPGTRGEKLFF. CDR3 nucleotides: TGCAGCGTGCCCGGGACACGAGGCGAAAAACTGTTTTTT.

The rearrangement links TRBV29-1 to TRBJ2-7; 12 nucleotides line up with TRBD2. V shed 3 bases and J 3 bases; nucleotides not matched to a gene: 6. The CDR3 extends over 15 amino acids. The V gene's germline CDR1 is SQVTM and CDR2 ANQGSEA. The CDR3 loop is CSVDALAGGIYEQYF. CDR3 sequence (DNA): TGCAGCGTTGATGCCCTAGCGGGAGGGATCTACGAGCAGTACTTC.

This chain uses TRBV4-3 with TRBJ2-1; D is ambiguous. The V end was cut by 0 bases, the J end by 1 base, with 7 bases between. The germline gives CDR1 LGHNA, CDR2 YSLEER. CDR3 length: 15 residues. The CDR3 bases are TGCGCCAGCAGCCAAGAAGACGGGTCCTACAATGAGCAGTTCTTC. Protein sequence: CASSQEDGSYNEQFF.

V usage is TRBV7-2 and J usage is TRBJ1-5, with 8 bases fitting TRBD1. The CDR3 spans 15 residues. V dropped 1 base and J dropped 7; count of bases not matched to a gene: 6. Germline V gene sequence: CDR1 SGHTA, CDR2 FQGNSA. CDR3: CASSLVDRGDQPQHF. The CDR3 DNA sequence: TGTGCCAGCAGCTTAGTTGACAGGGGAGACCAGCCCCAGCATTTT.

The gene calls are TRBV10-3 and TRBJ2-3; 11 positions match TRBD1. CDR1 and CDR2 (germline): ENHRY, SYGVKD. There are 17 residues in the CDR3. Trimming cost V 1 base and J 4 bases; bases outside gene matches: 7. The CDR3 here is CAISEFRAGQGADTQYF. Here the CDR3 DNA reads TGTGCCATCAGTGAGTTCCGGGCGGGACAGGGGGCAGATACGCAGTATTTT.

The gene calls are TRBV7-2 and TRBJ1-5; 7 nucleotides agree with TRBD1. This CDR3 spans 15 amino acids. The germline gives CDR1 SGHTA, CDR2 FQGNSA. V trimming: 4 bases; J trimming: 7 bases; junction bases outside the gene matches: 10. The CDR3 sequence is CASSSPGGGVQPQHF. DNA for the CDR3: TGTGCCAGCAGCTCCCCAGGAGGGGGCGTCCAGCCCCAGCATTTT. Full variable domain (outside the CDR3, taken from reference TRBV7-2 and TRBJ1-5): GAGVSQSPSNKVTEKGKDVELRCDPISGHTALYWYRQSLGQGLEFLIYFQGNSAPDKSGLPSDRFSAERTGGSVSTLTIQRTQQEDSAVYLCASSSPGGGVQPQHFGDGTRLSIL.

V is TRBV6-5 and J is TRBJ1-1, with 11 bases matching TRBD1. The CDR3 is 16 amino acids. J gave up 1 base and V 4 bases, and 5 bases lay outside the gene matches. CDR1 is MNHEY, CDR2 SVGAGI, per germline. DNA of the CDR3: TGTGCCAGCAGTTCGGACAGGGGGCAGGAGAACACTGAAGCTTTCTTT. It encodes CASSSDRGQENTEAFF.

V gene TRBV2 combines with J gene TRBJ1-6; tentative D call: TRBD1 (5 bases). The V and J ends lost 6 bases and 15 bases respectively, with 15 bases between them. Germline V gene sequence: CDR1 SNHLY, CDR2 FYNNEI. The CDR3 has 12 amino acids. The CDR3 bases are TGTGCCAGCAGCCCGGACACCATAAACCTCCACTTT. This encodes CASSPDTINLHF.

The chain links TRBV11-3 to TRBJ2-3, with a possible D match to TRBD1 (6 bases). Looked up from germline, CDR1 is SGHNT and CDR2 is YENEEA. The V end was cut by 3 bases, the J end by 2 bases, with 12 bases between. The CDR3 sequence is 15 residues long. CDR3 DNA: TGTGCCAGCAGCTTGAACCGGGACAACACAGATACGCAGTATTTT. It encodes CASSLNRDNTDTQYF.

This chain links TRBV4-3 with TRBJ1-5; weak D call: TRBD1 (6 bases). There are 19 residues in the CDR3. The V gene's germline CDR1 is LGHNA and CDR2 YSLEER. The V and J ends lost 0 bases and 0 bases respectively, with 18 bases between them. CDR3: CASSQDWGRPHYSNQPQHF. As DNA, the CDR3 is TGCGCCAGCAGCCAAGATTGGGGGCGTCCGCATTATAGCAATCAGCCCCAGCATTTT.

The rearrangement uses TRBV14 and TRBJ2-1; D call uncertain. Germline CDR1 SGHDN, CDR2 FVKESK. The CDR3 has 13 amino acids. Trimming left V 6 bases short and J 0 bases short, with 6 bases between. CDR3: CASRRSSYNEQFF. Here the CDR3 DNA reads TGTGCCAGCAGGCGAAGCTCCTACAATGAGCAGTTCTTC.